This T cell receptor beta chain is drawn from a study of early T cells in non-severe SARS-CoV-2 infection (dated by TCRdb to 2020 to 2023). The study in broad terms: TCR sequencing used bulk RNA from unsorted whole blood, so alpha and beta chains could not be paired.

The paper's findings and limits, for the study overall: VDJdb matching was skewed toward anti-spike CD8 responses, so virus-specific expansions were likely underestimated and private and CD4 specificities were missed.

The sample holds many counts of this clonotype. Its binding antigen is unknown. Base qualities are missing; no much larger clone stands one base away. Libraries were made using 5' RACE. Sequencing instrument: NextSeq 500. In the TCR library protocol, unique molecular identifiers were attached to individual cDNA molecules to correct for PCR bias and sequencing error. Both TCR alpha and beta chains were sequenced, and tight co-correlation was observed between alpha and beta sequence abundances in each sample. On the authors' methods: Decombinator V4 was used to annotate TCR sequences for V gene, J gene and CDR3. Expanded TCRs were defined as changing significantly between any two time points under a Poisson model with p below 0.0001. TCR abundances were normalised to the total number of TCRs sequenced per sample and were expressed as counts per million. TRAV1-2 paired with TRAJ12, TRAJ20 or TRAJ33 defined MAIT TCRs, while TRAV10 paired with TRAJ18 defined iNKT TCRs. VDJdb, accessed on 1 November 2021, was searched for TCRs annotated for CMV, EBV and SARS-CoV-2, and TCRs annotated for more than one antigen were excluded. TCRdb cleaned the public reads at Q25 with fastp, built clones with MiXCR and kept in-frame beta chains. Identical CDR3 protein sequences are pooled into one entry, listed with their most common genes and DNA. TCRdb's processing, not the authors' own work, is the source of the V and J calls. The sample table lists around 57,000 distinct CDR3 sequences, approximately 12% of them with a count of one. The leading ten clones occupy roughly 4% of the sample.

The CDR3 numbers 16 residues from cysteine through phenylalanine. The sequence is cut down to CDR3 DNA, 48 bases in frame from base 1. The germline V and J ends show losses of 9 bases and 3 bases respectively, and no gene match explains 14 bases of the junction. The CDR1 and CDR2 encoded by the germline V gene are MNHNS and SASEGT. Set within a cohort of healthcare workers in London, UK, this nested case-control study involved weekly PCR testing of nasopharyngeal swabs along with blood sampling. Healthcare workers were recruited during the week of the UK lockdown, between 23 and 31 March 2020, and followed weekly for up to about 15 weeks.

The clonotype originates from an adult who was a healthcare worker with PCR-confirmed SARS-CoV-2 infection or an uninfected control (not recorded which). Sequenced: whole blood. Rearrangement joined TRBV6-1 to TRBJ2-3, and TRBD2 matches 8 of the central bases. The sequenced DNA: TGTGCCAGTCCGACGGGGGGGGCACGTCGGACAGATACGCAGTATTTT. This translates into CASPTGGARRTDTQYF.